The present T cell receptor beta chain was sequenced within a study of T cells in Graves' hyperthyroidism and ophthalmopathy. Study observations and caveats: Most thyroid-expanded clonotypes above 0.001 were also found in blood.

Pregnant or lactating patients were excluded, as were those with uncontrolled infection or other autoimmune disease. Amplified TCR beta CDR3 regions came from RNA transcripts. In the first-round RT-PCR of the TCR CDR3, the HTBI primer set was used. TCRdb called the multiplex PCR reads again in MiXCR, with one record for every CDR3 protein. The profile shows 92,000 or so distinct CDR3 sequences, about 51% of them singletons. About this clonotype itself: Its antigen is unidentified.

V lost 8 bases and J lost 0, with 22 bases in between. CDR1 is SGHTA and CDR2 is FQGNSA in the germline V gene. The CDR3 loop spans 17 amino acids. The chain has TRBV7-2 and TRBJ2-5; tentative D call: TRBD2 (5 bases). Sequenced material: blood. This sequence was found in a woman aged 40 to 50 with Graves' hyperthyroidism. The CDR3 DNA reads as TGTGCCAGCGGCCAGGACTCCCCGGTGCGAGACCAAGAGACCCAGTACTTC. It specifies CASGQDSPVRDQETQYF.